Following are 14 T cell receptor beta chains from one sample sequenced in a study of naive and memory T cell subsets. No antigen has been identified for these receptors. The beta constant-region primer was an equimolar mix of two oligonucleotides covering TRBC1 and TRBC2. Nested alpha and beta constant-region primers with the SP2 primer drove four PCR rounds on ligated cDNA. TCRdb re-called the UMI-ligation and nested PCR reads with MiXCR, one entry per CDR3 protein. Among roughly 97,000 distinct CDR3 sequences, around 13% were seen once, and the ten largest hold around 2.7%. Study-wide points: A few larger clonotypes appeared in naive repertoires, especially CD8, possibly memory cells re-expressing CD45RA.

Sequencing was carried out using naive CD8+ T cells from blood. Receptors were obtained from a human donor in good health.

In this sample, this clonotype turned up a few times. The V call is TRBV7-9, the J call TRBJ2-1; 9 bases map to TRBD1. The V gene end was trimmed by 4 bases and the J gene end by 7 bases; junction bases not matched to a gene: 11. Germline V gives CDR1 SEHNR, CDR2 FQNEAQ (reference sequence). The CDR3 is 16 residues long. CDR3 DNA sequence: TGTGCCAGCAGCTCACTCCCGGGGACAGGGAGGAATGAGCAGTTCTTC. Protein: CASSSLPGTGRNEQFF.

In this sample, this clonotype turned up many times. CDR3 bases: TGTGCCAGCAGCTTAACGTGGTCAGGAGAACCGGGGGATGAGCAGTTCTTC. Its protein product is CASSLTWSGEPGDEQFF. V and J are TRBV7-3 and TRBJ2-1; a possible D gene is TRBD2 (6 bases). CDR3 length: 17 amino acids. CDR1 and CDR2 (germline): SGHTA, FQGTGA. V was pared by 0 bases and J by 8 bases, with 20 bases between.

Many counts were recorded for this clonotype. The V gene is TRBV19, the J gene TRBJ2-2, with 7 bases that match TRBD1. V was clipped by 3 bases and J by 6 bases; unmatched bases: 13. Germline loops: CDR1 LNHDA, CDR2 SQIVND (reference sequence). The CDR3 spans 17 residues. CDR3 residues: CASSILADRVESGELFF. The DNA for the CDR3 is TGTGCCAGTAGTATTCTCGCAGACAGGGTAGAATCCGGGGAGCTGTTTTTT. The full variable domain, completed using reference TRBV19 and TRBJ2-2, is DGGITQSPKYLFRKEGQNVTLSCEQNLNHDAMYWYRQDPGQGLRLIYYSQIVNDFQKGDIAEGYSVSREKKESFPLTVTSAQKNPTAFYLCASSILADRVESGELFFGEGSRLTVL.

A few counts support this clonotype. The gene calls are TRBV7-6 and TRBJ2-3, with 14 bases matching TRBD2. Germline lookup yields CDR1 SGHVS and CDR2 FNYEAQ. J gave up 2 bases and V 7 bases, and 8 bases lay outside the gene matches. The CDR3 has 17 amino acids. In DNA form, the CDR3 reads TGTGCCAGCACTCCGGGACTAGCGGGGGAGATCACAGATACGCAGTATTTT. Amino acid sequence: CASTPGLAGEITDTQYF.

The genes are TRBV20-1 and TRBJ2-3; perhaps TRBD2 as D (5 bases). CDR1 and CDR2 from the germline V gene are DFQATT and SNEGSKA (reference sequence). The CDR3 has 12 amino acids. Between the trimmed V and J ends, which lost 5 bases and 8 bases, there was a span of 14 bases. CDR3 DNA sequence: TGCAGTGCTCTGGACTTCACTGGTACGCAGTATTTT. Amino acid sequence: CSALDFTGTQYF.

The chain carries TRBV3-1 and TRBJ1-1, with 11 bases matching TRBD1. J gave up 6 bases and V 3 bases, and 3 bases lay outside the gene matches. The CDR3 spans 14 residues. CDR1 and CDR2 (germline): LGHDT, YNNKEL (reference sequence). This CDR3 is CASSQDRGRSEAFF. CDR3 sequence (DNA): TGTGCCAGCAGCCAGGACAGGGGGCGATCTGAAGCTTTCTTT.

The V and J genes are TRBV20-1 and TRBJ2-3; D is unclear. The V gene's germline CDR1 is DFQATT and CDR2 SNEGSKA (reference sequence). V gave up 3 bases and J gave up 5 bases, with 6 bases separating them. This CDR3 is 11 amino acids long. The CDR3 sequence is CSARHEDTQYF. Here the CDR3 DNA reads TGCAGTGCTAGGCACGAAGATACGCAGTATTTT.

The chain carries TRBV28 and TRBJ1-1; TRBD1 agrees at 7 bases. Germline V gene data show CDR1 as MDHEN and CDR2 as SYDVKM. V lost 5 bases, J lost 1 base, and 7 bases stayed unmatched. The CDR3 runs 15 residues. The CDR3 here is CASSLLQGKNTEAFF. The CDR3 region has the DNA TGTGCCAGCAGTCTCCTACAGGGGAAGAACACTGAAGCTTTCTTT.

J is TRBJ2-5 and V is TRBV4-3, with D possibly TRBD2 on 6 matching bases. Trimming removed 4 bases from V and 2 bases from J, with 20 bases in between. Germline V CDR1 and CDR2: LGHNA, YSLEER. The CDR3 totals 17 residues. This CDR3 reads CASSRRGHGAEQETQYF. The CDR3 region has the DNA TGCGCCAGCAGCCGGCGGGGTCATGGGGCAGAACAAGAGACCCAGTACTTC.

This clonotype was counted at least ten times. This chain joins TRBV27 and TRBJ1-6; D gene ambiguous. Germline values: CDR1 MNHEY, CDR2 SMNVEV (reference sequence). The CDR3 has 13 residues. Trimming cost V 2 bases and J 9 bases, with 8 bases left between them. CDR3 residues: CASSLVKVSPLHF. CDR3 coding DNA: TGTGCCAGCAGTTTAGTCAAGGTTTCACCCCTCCACTTT.

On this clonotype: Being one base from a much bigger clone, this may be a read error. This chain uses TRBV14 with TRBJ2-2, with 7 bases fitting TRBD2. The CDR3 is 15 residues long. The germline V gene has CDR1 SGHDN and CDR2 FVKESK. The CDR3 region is CASSQGSGDGGELVF. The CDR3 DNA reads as TGTGCCAGCAGCCAAGGGAGCGGGGATGGCGGGGAGCTGGTTTTT.

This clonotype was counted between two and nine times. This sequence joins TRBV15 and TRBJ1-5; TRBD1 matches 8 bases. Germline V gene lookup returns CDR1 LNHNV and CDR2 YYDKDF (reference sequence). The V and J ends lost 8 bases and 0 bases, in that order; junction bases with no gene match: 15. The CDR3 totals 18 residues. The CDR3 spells CATGSEGQEEYSNQPQHF. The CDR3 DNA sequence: TGTGCCACCGGATCAGAGGGACAGGAAGAATATAGCAATCAGCCCCAGCATTTT.

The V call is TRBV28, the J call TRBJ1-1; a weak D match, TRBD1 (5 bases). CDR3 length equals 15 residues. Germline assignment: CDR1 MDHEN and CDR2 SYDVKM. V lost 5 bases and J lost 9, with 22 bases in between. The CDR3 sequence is CASSPERDHQTQAFF. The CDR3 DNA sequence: TGTGCCAGCAGTCCGGAACGGGACCATCAGACCCAAGCTTTCTTT.

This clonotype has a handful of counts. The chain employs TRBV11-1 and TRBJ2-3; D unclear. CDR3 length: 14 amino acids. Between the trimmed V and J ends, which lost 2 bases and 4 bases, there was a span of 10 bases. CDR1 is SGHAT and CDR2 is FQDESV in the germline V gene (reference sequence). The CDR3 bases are TGTGCCAGCAGCTTAAAATCCTGGGCAGATACGCAGTATTTT. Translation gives CASSLKSWADTQYF.